Each of the 3 T cell receptor beta chains below was sequenced from the same sample in a study of T cell responses to AZD1222 COVID-19 vaccine (dated by TCRdb to about 2021). This sample's time point label indicates: baseline before first vaccination. The method behind the library was the immunoSEQ multiplex PCR assay. TCRdb re-hosts the immuneACCESS table, in-frame sequences only. Its copies lack some clones; in the studies checked, an unresolved V gene accounts for under half of them, and the cause for the rest is not known. In this sample the table shows about 99,000 clones, around 91% of which occur a single time. 45% of the sample is held by the ten biggest clonotypes. The material was peripheral blood, obtained on day 0 of AZD1222 vaccination. These receptors came from an adult in good health.

Concerning this clone itself: The same CDR3 also results from other DNA sequences found in this sample. This chain joins TRBV5-1 and TRBJ2-3; no clear D. CDR1 is SGHRS and CDR2 is YFSETQ in the germline V gene. The CDR3 consists of 13 residues. The V end lost 0 bases, the J end lost 2 bases, and 4 bases lay between the germline ends. CDR3 loop: CASSLGDTDTQYF. The CDR3 DNA reads TGCGCCAGCAGCTTGGGGGACACAGATACGCAGTATTTT.

The CDR3 loop reads CASSVRQVSAQPQHF. The CDR3 DNA follows: TGTGCCAGCAGCGTCAGACAGGTTTCGGCTCAGCCCCAGCATTTT. The chain is built from TRBV5-4 and TRBJ1-5, with a weak D call TRBD1 (6 bases). From germline, CDR1 is SGHNT and CDR2 YYREEE (reference sequence). V dropped 4 bases and J dropped 6 bases, with 17 bases sitting between them. The CDR3 length is 15 residues.

V and J are TRBV23-1 and TRBJ2-7; D ambiguous. TRBV23-1 is an ORF; its function is uncertain. V was clipped by 0 bases and J by 5 bases, with 5 bases between them. CDR3 length equals 12 residues. CDR3 nucleotides: TGCGCCAGCAGTCAATCGGGCAACGAGCAGTACTTC. Its translation: CASSQSGNEQYF.